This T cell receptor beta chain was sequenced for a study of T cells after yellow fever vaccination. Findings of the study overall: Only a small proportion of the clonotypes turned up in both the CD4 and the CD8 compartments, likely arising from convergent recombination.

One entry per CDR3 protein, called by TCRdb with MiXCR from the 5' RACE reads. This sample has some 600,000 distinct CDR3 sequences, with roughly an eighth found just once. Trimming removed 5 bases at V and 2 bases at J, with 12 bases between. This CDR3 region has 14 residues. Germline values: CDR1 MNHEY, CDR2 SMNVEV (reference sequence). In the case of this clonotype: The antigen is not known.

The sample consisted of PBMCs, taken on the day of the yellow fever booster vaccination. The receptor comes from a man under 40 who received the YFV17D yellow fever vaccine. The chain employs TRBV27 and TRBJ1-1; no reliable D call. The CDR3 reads CASSPPGRNTEAFF. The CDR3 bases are TGTGCCAGCAGTCCTCCCGGGAGAAACACTGAAGCTTTCTTT.